This is a list of T cell receptor beta chains from one sample in a study of blood T cell repertoires in COVID-19. This table comes from immunoSEQ multiplex PCR, and its TCRdb copy is limited to in-frame clones, with some not included. Of more than 40,000 clones in the sample, around 87% were seen once. Sequenced input: peripheral blood. The receptors come from a human donor in a cohort sampled during active COVID-19. Both conserved end residues are part of each CDR3. Each record gives: J gene, clone size, CDR3 length, D gene, V gene, CDR3 DNA, CDR3 protein. D genes are given only for firm matches. Part of the rows lack a size; the others show once, few, many or a class for expanded clones.

>TRBJ1-2|NA|19|TRBD1|TRBV6-1
TGTGCCAGCAGTGAAGCCCTCATCAGACAGGGTCGATTTAACTATGGCTACACCTTC
CASSEALIRQGRFNYGYTF
>TRBJ2-7|few|16|TRBD2|TRBV4-1
TGCGCCAGCAGCCAAGGTGCGAGCGGGATCAGCTACGAGCAGTACTTC
CASSQGASGISYEQYF
>TRBJ2-7|NA|11|NA|TRBV6-6
TGTGCCAGCAGTCAGAGGAGCGAGCAGTACTTC
CASSQRSEQYF
>TRBJ2-5|NA|15|TRBD1|TRBV5-4
TGTGCCAGCAGCTTGGCAGGGGGCGCGGAGGAGACCCAGTACTTC
CASSLAGGAEETQYF
>TRBJ1-2|NA|15|TRBD1|TRBV5-4
TGTGCCAGCAGCATGCCGGATAGGACAGGGGATGGCTACACCTTC
CASSMPDRTGDGYTF
>TRBJ2-6|once|15|NA|TRBV2
TGTGCCAGCAGCCACGGGAGCTCTGGGGCCAACGTCCTGACTTTC
CASSHGSSGANVLTF
>TRBJ2-7|NA|13|NA|TRBV29-1
TGCAGCGTTGACCGTCGGGGTTCCTGCGAGCAGTACTTC
CSVDRRGSCEQYF
>TRBJ2-2|NA|19|TRBD2|TRBV4-1
TGCGCCAGCAGCCATGGTATTGCGGGGGGGCGCGGAGACACCGGGGAGCTGTTTTTT
CASSHGIAGGRGDTGELFF
>TRBJ2-7|NA|16|TRBD2|TRBV19
TGTGCCAGTAGTATTTTTCTGACTAGCGGGAGCAACGAGCAGTACTTC
CASSIFLTSGSNEQYF
>TRBJ1-1|NA|14|TRBD1|TRBV5-1
TGCGCCAGCAGCTTGGCAGGGGGCGAGTCTGAAGCTTTCTTT
CASSLAGGESEAFF
>TRBJ2-6|NA|18|TRBD1|TRBV7-8
TGTGCCAGCAGCGTGACAGGGATCTCTCCCTCTGGGGCCAACGTCCTGACTTTC
CASSVTGISPSGANVLTF
>TRBJ1-2|few|10|NA|TRBV28
TGTGCCAGCATGGCAGGTGGCTACACCTTC
CASMAGGYTF
>TRBJ2-1|NA|14|NA|TRBV3-1/TRBV3-2
TGTGCCAGCAGCCTAGTGGACTCGTCCAATGAGCAGTTCTTC
CASSLVDSSNEQFF
>TRBJ2-7|NA|15|TRBD1|TRBV19
TGTGCCAGTAGTATTTACGGGACAGGGGTATACGAGCAGTACTTC
CASSIYGTGVYEQYF
>TRBJ2-1|NA|15|NA|TRBV27
TGTGCCAGCAGACCCGGGACACTAGACTACAATGAGCAGTTCTTC
CASRPGTLDYNEQFF
>TRBJ2-6|NA|15|NA|TRBV4-1
TGCGCCAGCAGCCCCCGGAGCTCTGGGGCCAACGTCCTGACTTTC
CASSPRSSGANVLTF
>TRBJ2-5|NA|15|TRBD2|TRBV5-6
TGTGCCAGCAGCTTGGGAGCGGGGGGGCCCCAGACCCAGTACTTC
CASSLGAGGPQTQYF
>TRBJ2-5|NA|14|NA|TRBV7-2
TGTGCCAGCAGCTCCCTCCCGGAGGCGAAGACCCAGTACTTC
CASSSLPEAKTQYF
>TRBJ2-7|NA|13|NA|TRBV6-6
TGTGCCAGCAGCTCGGGGGAGGCTTACGAGCAGTACTTC
CASSSGEAYEQYF
>TRBJ2-5|NA|16|TRBD2|TRBV7-8
TGTGCCAGCAGCTTAGAGGCGGGAGGGCCCGGGGAGACCCAGTACTTC
CASSLEAGGPGETQYF
>TRBJ1-4|NA|16|TRBD1|TRBV5-6
TGTGCCAGCAGCTTGGCCAGGGACAGATCTAATGAAAAACTGTTTTTT
CASSLARDRSNEKLFF
>TRBJ2-7|NA|12|TRBD2|TRBV3-1/TRBV3-2
TGTGCCAGCCACGGGACTAGTCACGAGCAGTACTTC
CASHGTSHEQYF
>TRBJ1-5|NA|15|NA|TRBV7-2
TGTGCCAGCAGCTTATATCAGGGCGGAAATCAGCCCCAGCATTTT
CASSLYQGGNQPQHF
>TRBJ2-7|few|15|TRBD1|TRBV6-2/TRBV6-3
TGTGCCAGCAGTTACCCGGGACAGGGGGAGTACGAGCAGTACTTC
CASSYPGQGEYEQYF
>TRBJ1-6|NA|14|NA|TRBV30
TGTGCCTGGAGTGTAGACCACGGACTTTCACCCCTCCACTTT
CAWSVDHGLSPLHF
>TRBJ2-1|NA|15|TRBD2|TRBV2
TGTGCCAGCAGTGAATTAACGGGGGGGCGAGGTGAGCAGTTCTTC
CASSELTGGRGEQFF
>TRBJ1-1|NA|18|NA|TRBV4-3
TGCGCCAGCAGCCAAGATTTAGCAGATCGCGCCGGAGGCGCTGAAGCTTTCTTT
CASSQDLADRAGGAEAFF
>TRBJ1-1|NA|13|NA|TRBV6-2/TRBV6-3
TGTGCCAGCAGTTACAGGGGTGGCACTGAAGCTTTCTTT
CASSYRGGTEAFF
>TRBJ2-3|NA|14|NA|TRBV5-1
TGCGCCAGCAGCCTATCGGACAGAAGAGATACGCAGTATTTT
CASSLSDRRDTQYF
>TRBJ2-1|NA|17|TRBD2|TRBV27
TGTGCCAGCAGCAATCCGACCGGGACTAGATCGAGCAATGAGCAGTTCTTC
CASSNPTGTRSSNEQFF
>TRBJ2-7|few|13|TRBD1|TRBV28
TGTGCCAGCAGTCGACAGGGTGCCTACGAGCAGTACTTC
CASSRQGAYEQYF
>TRBJ2-3|NA|14|TRBD1|TRBV6-1
TGTGCCAGCAGTGAAGGACAGGGGCCAGATACGCAGTATTTT
CASSEGQGPDTQYF
>TRBJ2-5|NA|16|NA|TRBV27
TGTGCCAGCAGTTCCCGGGGAGGGGGAAACCAAGAGACCCAGTACTTC
CASSSRGGGNQETQYF
>TRBJ1-1|NA|14|TRBD1|TRBV7-2
TGTGCCAGCAGCGCCTACAGGGGGCCCACTGAAGCTTTCTTT
CASSAYRGPTEAFF
>TRBJ2-1|NA|11|NA|TRBV10-2
TGCGCCAGCTCGGGACTCAATGAGCAGTTCTTC
CASSGLNEQFF
>TRBJ2-2|NA|18|TRBD2|TRBV19
TGTGCCAGTAGTACGGGACTAGCGGGGGGGCCACGGACCGGGGAGCTGTTTTTT
CASSTGLAGGPRTGELFF
>TRBJ1-2|NA|14|TRBD1|TRBV5-1
TGCGCCAGCAGCGTGGGACAGGGGGCTGGTGGCTACACCTTC
CASSVGQGAGGYTF
>TRBJ1-2|NA|13|TRBD1|TRBV12-3/TRBV12-4
TGTGCCAGCAGTCCCGGACAGGGCTATGGCTACACCTTC
CASSPGQGYGYTF
>TRBJ1-5|many|15|TRBD1|TRBV19
TGTGCCAGTAGCCTGGGACAGGGAGCTTTCCAGCCCCAGCATTTT
CASSLGQGAFQPQHF
>TRBJ2-2|NA|16|NA|TRBV4-3
TGCGCCAGCAGCCCCGAGGGCCAGGTGGTCACCGGGGAGCTGTTTTTT
CASSPEGQVVTGELFF
>TRBJ1-1|NA|14|NA|TRBV18
TGTGCCAGCTCCTCCACACAGGGGAACACTGAAGCTTTCTTT
CASSSTQGNTEAFF
>TRBJ2-2|NA|13|NA|TRBV6-6
TGTGCCAGCAGTTACTCACGGGGCGGGGAGCTGTTTTTT
CASSYSRGGELFF
>TRBJ1-3|NA|15|NA|TRBV2
TGTGCCAGCAGTGGGCAGGGAACTCCTGGAAACACCATATATTTT
CASSGQGTPGNTIYF
>TRBJ1-3|NA|15|NA|TRBV24-1
TGTGCCACCAGCCTCGAGAGTTCCGAGGGAAACACCATATATTTT
CATSLESSEGNTIYF